Listed below are T cell receptor beta chains from one sample, sequenced in a study of T cell responses to AZD1222 COVID-19 vaccine. TCRdb keeps only in-frame clones here, not all; method: immunoSEQ multiplex PCR. The table lists 95,000 or so clones, about nine tenths of them singletons. Sequenced material: peripheral blood, taken on day 0 of MenACWY control vaccination. The receptors were sampled from an adult in good health. CDR3s include the opening cysteine and the closing phenylalanine or tryptophan. A D gene is named only where the DNA matches it firmly. Rows give clone size only sometimes, using once, few, many, or a class for an expanded clone.

clone_size	v_call	j_call	d_call	cdr3_length	cdr3_nt	cdr3_aa
few	TRBV30	TRBJ1-2	-	11	TGTGCCTTAGAGGTCGGGGGCGGCTACACCTTC	CALEVGGGYTF
-	TRBV7-3	TRBJ1-6	-	16	TGTGCCAGCAGCTCGCCTAGAAGCTCCTATAATTCACCCCTCCACTTT	CASSSPRSSYNSPLHF
-	TRBV19	TRBJ2-1	TRBD2	14	TGTGCCAGTACAATGGCGGGGGAGCACAATGAGCAGTTCTTC	CASTMAGEHNEQFF
-	TRBV11-2	TRBJ2-1	TRBD1	15	TGTGCCAGCAGCTTGGGGACAGGCTCAATCAATGAGCAGTTCTTC	CASSLGTGSINEQFF
-	TRBV5-1	TRBJ2-7	-	11	TGCGCCAGCACTGGCTCCTACGAGCAGTACTTC	CASTGSYEQYF
-	TRBV18	TRBJ1-3	-	17	TGTGCCAGCTCACCACTCAATGACATCTTCTCTGGAAACACCATATATTTT	CASSPLNDIFSGNTIYF
-	TRBV28	TRBJ1-6	-	13	TGTGCCAGCAGCTTTAGGGATCGGTCACCCCTCCACTTT	CASSFRDRSPLHF
-	TRBV19	TRBJ1-1	TRBD1	14	TGTGCCAGTAGTTACAGGGGTGGGAACACTGAAGCTTTCTTT	CASSYRGGNTEAFF
-	TRBV6-1	TRBJ1-5	TRBD1	14	TGTGCCAGCAGTGATGTGACAGGGGTTCAGCCCCAGCATTTT	CASSDVTGVQPQHF
-	TRBV7-2	TRBJ2-1	TRBD2	15	TGTGCCAGCAGCCAGTCTAGCGGGGGCTACAATGAGCAGTTCTTC	CASSQSSGGYNEQFF
-	TRBV2	TRBJ1-2	-	13	TGTGCCAGCAGGGTTGAGGGCAGTTATGGCTACACCTTC	CASRVEGSYGYTF
-	TRBV30	TRBJ1-4	-	14	TGTGCCTGGAGTGTCCACCCAGCAAGGGAAAAACTGTTTTTT	CAWSVHPAREKLFF
-	TRBV6-5	TRBJ1-1	-	13	TGTGCCAGCAGTTACTCTAGGAACACTGAAGCTTTCTTT	CASSYSRNTEAFF
-	TRBV7-2	TRBJ1-2	-	12	TGTGCCAGCAGCGGAGACAACTATGGCTACACCTTC	CASSGDNYGYTF
-	TRBV11-3	TRBJ1-3	-	16	TGTGCCAGCAGCTTACGGGGGGGAACCTCTGGAAACACCATATATTTT	CASSLRGGTSGNTIYF
-	TRBV6-2/TRBV6-3	TRBJ1-5	-	15	TGTGCCAGCAGTCATCTGACTCATAGCAATCAGCCCCAGCATTTT	CASSHLTHSNQPQHF